Listed below are T cell receptor beta chains from one sample, sequenced in a study of blood T cells in healthy people across ages. TCRdb re-analysed the 5' RACE reads in MiXCR, keeping a single row per CDR3 protein. The data contain 850,000 to 1,000,000 distinct CDR3 sequences, 51% of them singletons. Sequencing was done on a sample of blood. Every receptor here comes from a woman between 55 and 75 years old in good health. Both conserved end residues are part of each CDR3. The order of the fields is D gene, clone size, J gene, V gene, CDR3 protein, CDR3 DNA. The D gene is left open where the match is weak. Clone size appears in some rows only: once, few, many, or a class for an expanded clone.

D gene: .; clone size: .; J gene: TRBJ2-1; V gene: TRBV20-1; CDR3 protein: CSDRRPSPNEQFF; CDR3 DNA: TGCAGTGATAGGAGGCCCAGCCCCAATGAGCAGTTCTTC
D gene: .; clone size: many; J gene: TRBJ2-5; V gene: TRBV5-1; CDR3 protein: CASSLGGNQETQYF; CDR3 DNA: TGCGCCAGCAGTCTAGGGGGGAACCAAGAGACCCAGTACTTC
D gene: .; clone size: .; J gene: TRBJ2-4; V gene: TRBV3-1; CDR3 protein: CVSSRGVAGKAKNIQYF; CDR3 DNA: TGTGTCAGCAGCAGAGGAGTGGCGGGAAAGGCCAAAAACATTCAGTACTTC
D gene: .; clone size: once; J gene: TRBJ2-1; V gene: TRBV4-1; CDR3 protein: CASSQPMTSLNEQFF; CDR3 DNA: TGCGCCAGCAGCCAACCAATGACTAGTTTGAATGAGCAGTTCTTC
D gene: .; clone size: few; J gene: TRBJ2-7; V gene: TRBV20-1; CDR3 protein: CSASGGSAYEQYF; CDR3 DNA: TGCAGTGCTAGTGGAGGCAGTGCCTACGAGCAGTACTTC
D gene: .; clone size: .; J gene: TRBJ2-1; V gene: TRBV4-1; CDR3 protein: CASSQDPTTYNEQFF; CDR3 DNA: TGCGCCAGCAGCCAAGATCCCACGACTTACAATGAGCAGTTCTTC
D gene: .; clone size: few; J gene: TRBJ2-6; V gene: TRBV12-3/TRBV12-4; CDR3 protein: CATQGLGANVLTF; CDR3 DNA: TGTGCCACCCAGGGCCTTGGGGCCAACGTCCTGACTTTC
D gene: .; clone size: .; J gene: TRBJ2-1; V gene: TRBV14; CDR3 protein: CASSHSQTARQFF; CDR3 DNA: TGTGCCAGCAGCCATTCCCAGACAGCACGACAGTTCTTC
D gene: .; clone size: once; J gene: TRBJ2-6; V gene: TRBV7-2; CDR3 protein: CASSPQFSGANALTF; CDR3 DNA: TGTGCCAGCAGCCCGCAGTTCTCTGGGGCCAACGCCCTGACTTTC
D gene: TRBD1; clone size: .; J gene: TRBJ2-7; V gene: TRBV28; CDR3 protein: CASSTRTGSDEQYF; CDR3 DNA: TGTGCCAGCAGTACACGGACAGGGTCAGACGAGCAGTACTTC
D gene: .; clone size: .; J gene: TRBJ1-4; V gene: TRBV3-1; CDR3 protein: CASSTRGAFNEKLFF; CDR3 DNA: TGTGCCAGTTCCACAAGGGGGGCCTTTAATGAAAAACTGTTTTTT
D gene: .; clone size: .; J gene: TRBJ2-7; V gene: TRBV4-1; CDR3 protein: CASSQDQGAGSYNEQYF; CDR3 DNA: TGCGCCAGCAGCCAAGATCAAGGAGCTGGCTCCTACAATGAGCAGTACTTC
D gene: .; clone size: .; J gene: TRBJ2-1; V gene: TRBV7-2; CDR3 protein: CASRMGPEQFF; CDR3 DNA: TGTGCCAGCAGGATGGGGCCCGAGCAGTTCTTC
D gene: .; clone size: .; J gene: TRBJ2-5; V gene: TRBV12-3/TRBV12-4; CDR3 protein: CASSLASYQETQYF; CDR3 DNA: TGTGCCAGCAGTTTGGCTTCGTACCAAGAGACCCAGTACTTC
D gene: TRBD2; clone size: .; J gene: TRBJ2-7; V gene: TRBV6-1; CDR3 protein: CASSEGLAGAHEQYF; CDR3 DNA: TGTGCCAGCAGTGAAGGGCTAGCGGGAGCCCACGAGCAGTACTTC
D gene: .; clone size: .; J gene: TRBJ2-7; V gene: TRBV20-1; CDR3 protein: CSGNTLSPRSSYEQYF; CDR3 DNA: TGCAGTGGGAACACCTTAAGCCCAAGGAGCTCCTACGAGCAGTACTTC
D gene: TRBD1; clone size: .; J gene: TRBJ2-7; V gene: TRBV7-9; CDR3 protein: CASSLVTGQVSYEQYF; CDR3 DNA: TGTGCCAGCAGCTTAGTTACGGGACAGGTCTCCTACGAGCAGTACTTC
D gene: TRBD1; clone size: .; J gene: TRBJ2-7; V gene: TRBV7-9; CDR3 protein: CASSYDNRGEGEQYF; CDR3 DNA: TGTGCCAGCAGTTATGACAACAGGGGCGAGGGCGAGCAGTACTTC
D gene: .; clone size: once; J gene: TRBJ1-6; V gene: TRBV25-1; CDR3 protein: CASSEHGGRMNSPLHF; CDR3 DNA: TGTGCCAGCAGTGAGCATGGGGGACGGATGAATTCACCCCTCCACTTT
D gene: TRBD2; clone size: .; J gene: TRBJ2-3; V gene: TRBV2; CDR3 protein: CATSSGMGRTQYF; CDR3 DNA: TGTGCCACTTCTAGCGGGATGGGGCGTACGCAGTATTTT
D gene: TRBD2; clone size: .; J gene: TRBJ2-3; V gene: TRBV12-3/TRBV12-4; CDR3 protein: CASSPGTSGSADTQYF; CDR3 DNA: TGTGCCAGCAGTCCCGGGACTAGCGGGAGTGCAGATACGCAGTATTTT
D gene: .; clone size: few; J gene: TRBJ1-1; V gene: TRBV4-2; CDR3 protein: CASSQRRGTEAFF; CDR3 DNA: TGTGCCAGCAGCCAACGGAGGGGGACTGAAGCTTTCTTT
D gene: .; clone size: .; J gene: TRBJ2-7; V gene: TRBV30; CDR3 protein: CAWSATYEQYF; CDR3 DNA: TGTGCCTGGAGTGCGACCTACGAGCAGTACTTC
D gene: TRBD1; clone size: .; J gene: TRBJ2-7; V gene: TRBV7-9; CDR3 protein: CASGGGQGTTYEQYF; CDR3 DNA: TGTGCCAGCGGAGGGGGACAGGGGACCACCTACGAGCAGTACTTC
D gene: .; clone size: .; J gene: TRBJ2-5; V gene: TRBV11-2; CDR3 protein: CASSLGIPGGTQYF; CDR3 DNA: TGTGCCAGCAGCTTGGGAATCCCCGGAGGGACCCAGTACTTC
D gene: .; clone size: many; J gene: TRBJ2-3; V gene: TRBV29-1; CDR3 protein: CSVDGGESTDTQYF; CDR3 DNA: TGCAGCGTTGATGGCGGGGAAAGCACAGATACGCAGTATTTT
D gene: TRBD1; clone size: .; J gene: TRBJ1-2; V gene: TRBV20-1; CDR3 protein: CSAREPGQGNYGYTF; CDR3 DNA: TGCAGTGCTAGAGAGCCGGGACAGGGAAACTATGGCTACACCTTC
D gene: TRBD2; clone size: .; J gene: TRBJ2-1; V gene: TRBV29-1; CDR3 protein: CSVRKIAGYYNEQFF; CDR3 DNA: TGCAGCGTTAGAAAAATAGCGGGTTATTACAATGAGCAGTTCTTC
D gene: .; clone size: .; J gene: TRBJ2-3; V gene: TRBV5-8; CDR3 protein: CASSYGTWGTDTQYF; CDR3 DNA: TGTGCCAGCAGCTATGGGACTTGGGGCACAGATACGCAGTATTTT
D gene: .; clone size: .; J gene: TRBJ2-7; V gene: TRBV15; CDR3 protein: CATSRAGKLHDEQYF; CDR3 DNA: TGTGCCACCAGCAGAGCCGGGAAACTGCACGACGAGCAGTACTTC
D gene: TRBD2; clone size: .; J gene: TRBJ2-1; V gene: TRBV4-2; CDR3 protein: CASSRLAVSANEQFF; CDR3 DNA: TGTGCCAGCAGCCGTCTAGCGGTATCGGCCAATGAGCAGTTCTTC
D gene: .; clone size: .; J gene: TRBJ1-2; V gene: TRBV5-6; CDR3 protein: CASSLVGDHYGYTF; CDR3 DNA: TGTGCCAGCAGCTTGGTGGGGGACCACTATGGCTACACCTTC
D gene: .; clone size: .; J gene: TRBJ1-1; V gene: TRBV18; CDR3 protein: CASSPQTMNTEAFF; CDR3 DNA: TGTGCCAGCTCACCACAGACCATGAACACTGAAGCTTTCTTT
D gene: .; clone size: .; J gene: TRBJ1-5; V gene: TRBV6-5; CDR3 protein: CASRRAGGQPQHF; CDR3 DNA: TGTGCCAGCAGAAGGGCCGGGGGTCAGCCCCAGCATTTT
D gene: TRBD1; clone size: .; J gene: TRBJ2-7; V gene: TRBV28; CDR3 protein: CASSTTGGTYEQYF; CDR3 DNA: TGTGCCAGCAGCACTACAGGGGGCACCTACGAGCAGTACTTC
D gene: .; clone size: .; J gene: TRBJ2-3; V gene: TRBV28; CDR3 protein: CASSSPVGVRTQYF; CDR3 DNA: TGTGCCAGCAGTTCTCCGGTCGGCGTCCGTACGCAGTATTTT
D gene: .; clone size: few; J gene: TRBJ1-2; V gene: TRBV7-8; CDR3 protein: CASSLDPDMGYGYTF; CDR3 DNA: TGTGCCAGCAGCTTAGATCCGGATATGGGCTATGGCTACACCTTC
D gene: .; clone size: once; J gene: TRBJ2-3; V gene: TRBV28; CDR3 protein: CASTPWEPGTDTQYF; CDR3 DNA: TGTGCCAGCACCCCCTGGGAGCCTGGCACAGATACGCAGTATTTT
D gene: .; clone size: few; J gene: TRBJ2-1; V gene: TRBV7-8; CDR3 protein: CASSLRAEQFF; CDR3 DNA: TGTGCCAGCAGCTTACGGGCTGAGCAGTTCTTC
D gene: TRBD2; clone size: .; J gene: TRBJ2-1; V gene: TRBV6-2/TRBV6-3; CDR3 protein: CASRATSGRGGEQFF; CDR3 DNA: TGTGCCAGCAGGGCCACTAGCGGGAGGGGGGGTGAGCAGTTCTTC
D gene: TRBD2; clone size: .; J gene: TRBJ2-2; V gene: TRBV4-3; CDR3 protein: CASSQEIWRGGRRDTGELFF; CDR3 DNA: TGCGCCAGCAGCCAAGAGATTTGGCGGGGGGGCCGAAGGGACACCGGGGAGCTGTTTTTT
D gene: TRBD2; clone size: .; J gene: TRBJ2-6; V gene: TRBV12-3/TRBV12-4; CDR3 protein: CASSHGTSPGANVLTF; CDR3 DNA: TGTGCCAGCAGTCACGGGACTAGCCCTGGGGCCAACGTCCTGACTTTC
D gene: TRBD1; clone size: few; J gene: TRBJ2-7; V gene: TRBV7-9; CDR3 protein: CASSATAGQGAYEQYF; CDR3 DNA: TGTGCCAGCAGCGCGACGGCGGGACAGGGGGCCTACGAGCAGTACTTC
D gene: .; clone size: few; J gene: TRBJ2-3; V gene: TRBV29-1; CDR3 protein: CSVEPGTDTQYF; CDR3 DNA: TGCAGCGTTGAGCCAGGGACGGATACGCAGTATTTT
D gene: .; clone size: few; J gene: TRBJ2-1; V gene: TRBV20-1; CDR3 protein: CSARVRRARNNEQFF; CDR3 DNA: TGCAGTGCTAGGGTACGACGAGCACGAAACAATGAGCAGTTCTTC
D gene: .; clone size: .; J gene: TRBJ2-6; V gene: TRBV21-1; CDR3 protein: CASSYRTGGESGANVLTF; CDR3 DNA: TGTGCCAGCAGCTACCGGACAGGGGGCGAGTCTGGGGCCAACGTCCTGACTTTC
D gene: .; clone size: .; J gene: TRBJ2-1; V gene: TRBV4-3; CDR3 protein: CASSQARGSSYNEQFF; CDR3 DNA: TGCGCCAGCAGCCAAGCAAGAGGGAGCTCCTACAATGAGCAGTTCTTC
D gene: .; clone size: few; J gene: TRBJ2-7; V gene: TRBV7-8; CDR3 protein: CASCPGAWSYEQYF; CDR3 DNA: TGTGCCAGCTGTCCGGGGGCTTGGTCCTACGAGCAGTACTTC
D gene: TRBD1; clone size: .; J gene: TRBJ2-7; V gene: TRBV15; CDR3 protein: CATSRGLSGQGVVGLPYEQYF; CDR3 DNA: TGTGCCACCAGCAGAGGCCTATCCGGACAGGGTGTTGTGGGATTACCCTACGAGCAGTACTTC
D gene: .; clone size: few; J gene: TRBJ2-1; V gene: TRBV12-3/TRBV12-4; CDR3 protein: CASSSTRTVDEQFF; CDR3 DNA: TGTGCCAGCAGTTCAACTAGGACTGTCGATGAGCAGTTCTTC
D gene: .; clone size: .; J gene: TRBJ2-7; V gene: TRBV7-3; CDR3 protein: CASSLRGGAGYEQYF; CDR3 DNA: TGTGCCAGCAGCTTAAGGGGCGGTGCCGGGTACGAGCAGTACTTC
D gene: .; clone size: .; J gene: TRBJ2-7; V gene: TRBV12-3/TRBV12-4; CDR3 protein: CAGSGGAGAYEQYF; CDR3 DNA: TGTGCCGGCAGCGGCGGGGCAGGGGCCTACGAGCAGTACTTC